The 5 T cell receptor beta chains below were found in one sample sequenced in a study of blood T cells in healthy people across ages. Combining a sample-barcoded 5' primer with a J-beta primer mix, a second PCR ran for roughly 6 to 12 cycles. Via MiXCR, TCRdb re-called the 5' RACE reads, giving one row per CDR3 protein. This sample has about 1 million distinct CDR3 sequences; less than 50% occur once, and the top ten carry 15% to 20%. The specimen was blood. The receptors derive from a woman in her sixties or seventies in good health.

The V call is TRBV28, the J call TRBJ2-7; 7 bases line up with TRBD1. Trimming took 6 bases from V and 6 from J; bases not matched to a gene: 20. Germline V gene data show CDR1 as MDHEN and CDR2 as SYDVKM. The CDR3 is made up of 17 amino acids. For the CDR3, the DNA is TGTGCCAGCAGCTACGACCTTACGGGCAAAACAGGGGTCGAGCAGTACTTC. The encoded protein is CASSYDLTGKTGVEQYF. Using reference TRBV28 and TRBJ2-7 for the parts outside the CDR3, the full variable domain is DVKVTQSSRYLVKRTGEKVFLECVQDMDHENMFWYRQDPGLGLRLIYFSYDVKMKEKGDIPEGYSVSREKKERFSLILESASTNQTSMYLCASSYDLTGKTGVEQYFGPGTRLTVT.

The V and J genes are TRBV7-9 and TRBJ2-7; D is possibly TRBD2 (6 bases). Trimming took 1 base from V and 5 from J, leaving 12 bases between them. This CDR3 comprises 14 residues. CDR1 and CDR2 (germline): SEHNR, FQNEAQ (reference sequence). The CDR3 sequence is CASSLGGEVHEQYF. In DNA, the CDR3 is TGTGCCAGCAGCTTAGGGGGGGAGGTTCACGAGCAGTACTTC.

The genes are TRBV5-1 and TRBJ2-1; 8 positions match TRBD1. CDR1 is SGHRS, CDR2 YFSETQ, per germline. The CDR3 spans 17 residues. Trimming took 0 bases from V and 7 from J; bases not matched to a gene: 12. This chain's CDR3 is CASSLARGQGGWNEQFF. The CDR3 bases are TGCGCCAGCAGCTTGGCCCGTGGACAGGGCGGGTGGAATGAGCAGTTCTTC. The variable domain in full, completed from reference TRBV5-1 and TRBJ2-1, reads KAGVTQTPRYLIKTRGQQVTLSCSPISGHRSVSWYQQTPGQGLQFLFEYFSETQRNKGNFPGRFSGRQFSNSRSEMNVSTLELGDSALYLCASSLARGQGGWNEQFFGPGTRLTVL.

Turning to this clonotype: This sequence may be a read error, since a much larger clone differs from it by one base. V gene TRBV29-1 combines with J gene TRBJ2-5, with D maybe TRBD1 (6 bases). The CDR3 runs 14 residues. The V gene lost 5 bases and the J gene lost 5 bases, with 18 bases spanning the gap. Germline V lookup: CDR1 SQVTM, CDR2 ANQGSEA. DNA for the CDR3: TGCAGCGTTAGTCTGTTGGGGGCCGGGGAGACCCAGTACTTC. Translating gives CSVSLLGAGETQYF.

The gene calls are TRBV6-1 and TRBJ2-4; D could derive from TRBD1 or TRBD2 (5 bases each). The CDR3 is 14 residues long. The V end lost 7 bases, the J end lost 2 bases, and 12 bases lay between the germline ends. Per the germline V gene, CDR1 is MNHNS and CDR2 is SASEGT. CDR3 amino acids: CASTGIGTKNIQYF. The CDR3, as DNA: TGTGCCAGCACAGGGATCGGGACCAAAAACATTCAGTACTTC.